This T cell receptor beta chain is drawn from a study of T cell responses to AZD1222 COVID-19 vaccine. Germline V gene sequence: CDR1 MNHEY, CDR2 SMNVEV (reference sequence). This CDR3 is 14 amino acids long. V lost 7 bases and J lost 5, with 18 bases in between. The assay was immunoSEQ multiplex PCR, and TCRdb's table has in-frame clones only and misses some. This table holds more than 75,000 clones, roughly 88% found once. The TCR was taken from an adult in good health. The sequences come from peripheral blood, collected on day 0 of AZD1222 vaccination. The chain carries TRBV27 and TRBJ2-7, with a tentative D call TRBD1 (6 bases). The CDR3 here is CASTQTDRNHEQYF. The CDR3, as DNA: TGTGCCAGCACCCAAACCGACAGGAACCACGAGCAGTACTTC.